A selection of T cell receptor beta chains follows, all from one sample in a study of T cells in narcolepsy. The table came from immunoSEQ multiplex PCR; TCRdb's copy has only in-frame clones and leaves some out. Of 25,000 to 30,000 clones detected, 75% to 80% appear once; the ten largest clones hold around 3%. Sequenced: CD45RA- memory CD4+ T cells from PBMCs. These receptors originate from a human donor with narcolepsy. Each CDR3 is given with its conserved first and last residue. The D gene is left open where the match is weak. Rows may omit the clone size; those that give it use once, few, many or a size class.

clone_size: NA
d_call: TRBD2
v_call: TRBV5-1
j_call: TRBJ2-3
cdr3_aa: CASSRGLAGGSVTDTQYF
cdr3_nt: TGCGCCAGCAGCCGGGGACTAGCGGGGGGCTCGGTCACAGATACGCAGTATTTT

clone_size: NA
d_call: NA
v_call: TRBV29-1
j_call: TRBJ2-3
cdr3_aa: CSVVIPNTDTQYF
cdr3_nt: TGCAGCGTTGTCATCCCGAACACAGATACGCAGTATTTT

clone_size: once
d_call: NA
v_call: TRBV7-2
j_call: TRBJ1-3
cdr3_aa: CASSLDSSGNTIYF
cdr3_nt: TGTGCCAGCAGCTTAGACAGCTCTGGAAACACCATATATTTT

clone_size: NA
d_call: TRBD1
v_call: TRBV15
j_call: TRBJ2-7
cdr3_aa: CATSRETGASYEQYF
cdr3_nt: TGTGCCACCAGCAGAGAGACAGGGGCCTCCTACGAGCAGTACTTC

clone_size: NA
d_call: NA
v_call: TRBV5-6
j_call: TRBJ2-1
cdr3_aa: CASSPGFALSSYNEQFF
cdr3_nt: TGTGCCAGCAGCCCAGGGTTTGCCCTTAGCTCCTACAATGAGCAGTTCTTC

clone_size: NA
d_call: NA
v_call: TRBV2
j_call: TRBJ2-5
cdr3_aa: CASSGARVGGDF
cdr3_nt: TGTGCCAGCAGTGGGGCGCGAGTCGGGGGTGACTTC

clone_size: once
d_call: NA
v_call: TRBV5-1
j_call: TRBJ1-1
cdr3_aa: CASSLDTGMNTEAFF
cdr3_nt: TGCGCCAGCAGCTTGGACACAGGGATGAACACTGAAGCTTTCTTT

clone_size: once
d_call: NA
v_call: TRBV5-1
j_call: TRBJ2-5
cdr3_aa: CASSLGRGGDTQETQYF
cdr3_nt: TGCGCCAGCAGCTTGGGGCGGGGCGGGGATACCCAAGAGACCCAGTACTTC

clone_size: few
d_call: NA
v_call: TRBV6-5
j_call: TRBJ1-4
cdr3_aa: CASSPQGTVLQKLFF
cdr3_nt: TGTGCCAGCAGTCCACAGGGAACGGTTCTCCAAAAACTGTTTTTT

clone_size: NA
d_call: NA
v_call: TRBV29-1
j_call: TRBJ1-2
cdr3_aa: CSVEDRGDNYGYTF
cdr3_nt: TGCAGCGTTGAAGATCGAGGGGATAACTATGGCTACACCTTC

clone_size: NA
d_call: TRBD2
v_call: TRBV6-1
j_call: TRBJ2-4
cdr3_aa: CASSPGGLAKNIQYF
cdr3_nt: TGTGCCAGCAGCCCGGGAGGGCTAGCCAAAAACATTCAGTACTTC

clone_size: NA
d_call: TRBD1
v_call: TRBV7-9
j_call: TRBJ2-7
cdr3_aa: CASSLVGQGYEQYF
cdr3_nt: TGTGCCAGCAGCTTAGTCGGACAGGGCTACGAGCAGTACTTC

clone_size: NA
d_call: NA
v_call: TRBV7-2
j_call: TRBJ2-1
cdr3_aa: CASSLHERGRSANEQFF
cdr3_nt: TGTGCCAGCAGCTTGCACGAGCGCGGACGGTCAGCCAATGAGCAGTTCTTC

clone_size: NA
d_call: TRBD1
v_call: TRBV6-4
j_call: TRBJ1-6
cdr3_aa: CASRRDRDNSPLHF
cdr3_nt: TGTGCCAGCCGCCGGGACAGGGATAATTCACCCCTCCACTTT

clone_size: NA
d_call: NA
v_call: TRBV2
j_call: TRBJ1-3
cdr3_aa: CASSEDIGNTIYF
cdr3_nt: TGTGCCAGCAGTGAGGACATAGGAAACACCATATATTTT

clone_size: NA
d_call: TRBD1
v_call: TRBV12-5
j_call: TRBJ1-1
cdr3_aa: CASGWGQGVFNEAFF
cdr3_nt: TGTGCTAGTGGTTGGGGACAGGGGGTCTTCAATGAAGCTTTCTTT

clone_size: NA
d_call: NA
v_call: TRBV18
j_call: TRBJ2-5
cdr3_aa: CASSPEVGGGTETQYF
cdr3_nt: TGTGCCAGCTCACCGGAAGTAGGTGGAGGTACAGAGACCCAGTACTTC

clone_size: NA
d_call: TRBD1
v_call: TRBV5-4
j_call: TRBJ2-3
cdr3_aa: CASSSKQGADTQYF
cdr3_nt: TGTGCCAGCAGCTCGAAGCAGGGGGCAGATACGCAGTATTTT

clone_size: few
d_call: TRBD1
v_call: TRBV30
j_call: TRBJ1-1
cdr3_aa: CAWSETYGGTVNTEAFF
cdr3_nt: TGTGCCTGGAGTGAAACGTACGGAGGGACAGTCAACACTGAAGCTTTCTTT

clone_size: NA
d_call: NA
v_call: TRBV5-1
j_call: TRBJ1-1
cdr3_aa: CASSLEMNTEAFF
cdr3_nt: TGCGCCAGCAGCTTGGAAATGAACACTGAAGCTTTCTTT

clone_size: NA
d_call: TRBD1
v_call: TRBV18
j_call: TRBJ1-2
cdr3_aa: CASSPGAGGDYGYTF
cdr3_nt: TGTGCCAGCTCACCCGGGGCAGGGGGAGACTATGGCTACACCTTC

clone_size: few
d_call: TRBD1
v_call: TRBV5-4
j_call: TRBJ1-5
cdr3_aa: CASSFVSGTGESNQPQHF
cdr3_nt: TGTGCCAGCAGCTTTGTTTCCGGGACAGGGGAGAGCAATCAGCCCCAGCATTTT

clone_size: NA
d_call: NA
v_call: TRBV6-1
j_call: TRBJ2-7
cdr3_aa: CASSPLLGVPYEQYF
cdr3_nt: TGTGCCAGCAGTCCTTTACTGGGGGTTCCCTACGAGCAGTACTTC

clone_size: once
d_call: NA
v_call: TRBV7-8
j_call: TRBJ2-5
cdr3_aa: CASSLAPTETQYF
cdr3_nt: TGTGCCAGCAGCTTAGCGCCCACAGAGACCCAGTACTTC

clone_size: NA
d_call: TRBD1
v_call: TRBV30
j_call: TRBJ1-1
cdr3_aa: CAWWGGRQGFTEAFF
cdr3_nt: TGTGCCTGGTGGGGGGGGAGACAGGGGTTCACTGAAGCTTTCTTT

clone_size: NA
d_call: NA
v_call: TRBV7-6
j_call: TRBJ2-2
cdr3_aa: CASSPPGRTGELFF
cdr3_nt: TGTGCCAGCAGCCCTCCTGGGAGAACCGGGGAGCTGTTTTTT

clone_size: NA
d_call: NA
v_call: TRBV5-1
j_call: TRBJ1-1
cdr3_aa: CASSLAAERPSVAFF
cdr3_nt: TGCGCCAGCAGCTTGGCTGCCGAACGGCCTTCTGTTGCTTTCTTT

clone_size: NA
d_call: TRBD1
v_call: TRBV5-1
j_call: TRBJ1-3
cdr3_aa: CASSEIEQGATGNTIYF
cdr3_nt: TGCGCCAGCAGCGAAATCGAACAGGGGGCGACTGGAAACACCATATATTTT

clone_size: few
d_call: TRBD1
v_call: TRBV5-1
j_call: TRBJ2-7
cdr3_aa: CASSLEGQGRNEQYF
cdr3_nt: TGCGCCAGCAGCTTGGAGGGACAGGGGAGGAACGAGCAGTACTTC

clone_size: NA
d_call: NA
v_call: TRBV10-2
j_call: TRBJ1-5
cdr3_aa: CASSPQGIGQPQHF
cdr3_nt: TGCGCCAGCAGTCCACAGGGTATTGGGCAGCCCCAGCATTTT

clone_size: NA
d_call: NA
v_call: TRBV2
j_call: TRBJ1-2
cdr3_aa: CASNRLATEYGYTF
cdr3_nt: TGTGCCAGCAACCGATTAGCTACGGAATATGGCTACACCTTC

clone_size: NA
d_call: TRBD1
v_call: TRBV6-6
j_call: TRBJ2-3
cdr3_aa: CASSPQGATDTQYF
cdr3_nt: TGTGCCAGCAGCCCACAGGGGGCGACAGATACGCAGTATTTT

clone_size: few
d_call: TRBD2
v_call: TRBV4-1
j_call: TRBJ2-2
cdr3_aa: CASSLTSGGAPGELFF
cdr3_nt: TGCGCCAGCAGCCTGACTAGCGGGGGGGCCCCCGGGGAGCTGTTTTTT